One and the same sample provided the 25 T cell receptor beta chains below, sequenced in a study of blood T cell repertoires in COVID-19 (dated by TCRdb to the early 2020s). Libraries were prepared through the immunoSEQ multiplex PCR assay. Not all clones reach the TCRdb copy of this immuneACCESS table, which keeps in-frame sequences only. Checked studies attribute under half of the gap to unresolved V genes and leave the rest unexplained. The sample profile shows under 100,000 clones; around nine tenths of them were found once. Of the sample, 3% to 4% is held by the ten largest clones. The sequencing input was peripheral blood. The source is a woman aged 70-85 years with acute or convalescent COVID-19.

The table lists this clone with a count of one. V gene TRBV13 combines with J gene TRBJ1-2; the match to TRBD1 covers 10 bases. With V trimmed by 5 bases and J by 7 bases, 13 bases remained unmatched. The CDR3 spans 16 residues. The germline gives CDR1 PRHDT, CDR2 FYEKMQ (reference sequence). The CDR3 nucleotides are TGTGCCAGCAGCATCGCCGGGACAGGGGAACCTCCTGGCTACACCTTC. Translating it yields CASSIAGTGEPPGYTF.

This sequence joins TRBV4-2 and TRBJ2-1, with 10 bases that match TRBD2. CDR1 LGHNA and CDR2 YNFKEQ come from the germline V gene. This CDR3 is 17 amino acids long. V shed 1 base, J shed 6 bases, and the junction held 9 bases outside the gene matches. Here the CDR3 DNA reads TGTGCCAGCAGCCAAGGCTGGACTAGCGGAGACATCAATGAGCAGTTCTTC. This sequence encodes CASSQGWTSGDINEQFF.

The CDR3 sequence is CASSGLLADNYNEQFF. CDR3 sequence (DNA): TGTGCCAGCAGTGGTTTATTAGCGGATAACTACAATGAGCAGTTCTTC. The chain links TRBV2 to TRBJ2-1, with a possible D match to TRBD2 (6 bases). Germline V gene sequence: CDR1 SNHLY, CDR2 FYNNEI. The V end was cut by 4 bases, the J end by 3 bases, with 16 bases between. The CDR3 is 16 residues long.

This clone showed up just once. The chain couples TRBV5-1 to TRBJ2-1, with 10 bases fitting TRBD1. V shed 2 bases and J 6 bases; nucleotides not matched to a gene: 5. The germline V gene has CDR1 SGHRS and CDR2 YFSETQ. This CDR3 region has 15 residues. CDR3 nucleotides: TGCGCCAGCAGCTTTGAAGGACAGGGGGTCAATGAGCAGTTCTTC. Its protein is CASSFEGQGVNEQFF.

The rearrangement joins TRBV5-1 to TRBJ2-1, with D hard to call. The germline V gene encodes CDR1 SGHRS and CDR2 YFSETQ. This CDR3 region has 14 residues. V lost 4 bases to trimming and J lost 2 bases, with 10 bases between them. CDR3 region: CASSTPGTYNEQFF. The DNA of the CDR3 is TGCGCCAGCAGCACCCCAGGCACCTACAATGAGCAGTTCTTC.

The rearrangement links TRBV19 to TRBJ1-1; 7 nucleotides line up with TRBD1. The germline V gene encodes CDR1 LNHDA and CDR2 SQIVND (reference sequence). J was trimmed by 3 bases and V by 7 bases; bases with no gene match: 20. This CDR3 is built from 18 residues. The CDR3 sequence: CASTRRRQGPWSDTEAFF. The CDR3 DNA reads TGTGCCAGTACCCGGCGCCGACAGGGCCCCTGGTCGGACACTGAAGCTTTCTTT.

This clone was seen just once. The V call is TRBV21-1, the J call TRBJ2-1; the D call in the table, TRBD2, was not verified against the DNA. TRBV21-1 is assigned pseudogene status. The CDR3 extends over 12 amino acids. The DNA for the CDR3 is TGTGCCAGCACGGAGGGGCAAGGTGAGCAGTTCTTC. Translation gives CASTEGQGEQFF.

V is TRBV19 and J is TRBJ2-5; D perhaps matches TRBD1 (5 bases). Per the germline V gene, CDR1 is LNHDA and CDR2 is SQIVND (reference sequence). The CDR3 consists of 15 residues. V gave up 3 bases and J gave up 2 bases, with 13 bases separating them. The CDR3 spells CASSMMAGQQETQYF. The DNA of the CDR3 is TGTGCCAGTAGTATGATGGCAGGGCAGCAAGAGACCCAGTACTTC.

This chain links TRBV15 with TRBJ1-6, with D possibly being TRBD1 (6 bases). CDR3 size: 17 residues. Trimming removed 5 bases at V and 4 bases at J, with 18 bases between. CDR1 is LNHNV, CDR2 YYDKDF, per germline (reference sequence). CDR3 loop: CATSADPRQVYNSPLHF. Written as DNA, the CDR3 is TGTGCCACCAGCGCTGATCCGAGACAGGTTTATAATTCACCCCTCCACTTT.

This chain connects TRBV2 to TRBJ1-5, with D uncertain. V was clipped by 3 bases and J by 5 bases, with 8 bases between them. Germline CDR1 SNHLY, CDR2 FYNNEI. The CDR3 runs 13 residues. Here the CDR3 reads CASSDSGHQPQHF. DNA for the CDR3: TGTGCCAGCAGTGATTCGGGTCATCAGCCCCAGCATTTT.

The chain uses TRBV11-3 and TRBJ2-1; D might be TRBD1 (6 bases). Trimming removed 3 bases from V and 8 bases from J, with 11 bases in between. Per the germline V gene, CDR1 is SGHNT and CDR2 is YENEEA. The CDR3 extends over 13 amino acids. CDR3: CASSFYRGYEQFF. Written as DNA, the CDR3 is TGTGCCAGCAGCTTTTATAGGGGGTATGAGCAGTTCTTC.

The J gene is TRBJ2-3, the V gene TRBV2; D perhaps matches TRBD2 (6 bases). Trimming shortened V by 6 bases and J by 7 bases, and 11 bases separated the two germline ends. The CDR3 runs 12 residues. The germline CDR1 and CDR2 sequences are SNHLY and FYNNEI. The CDR3 spells CASRQEGNTQYF. The CDR3 nucleotides are TGTGCCAGCAGACAGGAGGGAAATACGCAGTATTTT.

J is TRBJ2-5 and V is TRBV9, with 14 bases that match TRBD2. CDR1 is SGDLS, CDR2 YYNGEE, per germline. V lost 2 bases, J lost 1 base, and 7 bases stayed unmatched. CDR3 size: 18 residues. The CDR3, as DNA: TGTGCCAGCAGCGTTCGGACTAGCGGGGGGACGCTCCAAGAGACCCAGTACTTC. This translates into CASSVRTSGGTLQETQYF.

The chain recombines TRBV13 with TRBJ1-2; D is ambiguous. From germline, CDR1 is PRHDT and CDR2 FYEKMQ (reference sequence). V lost 0 bases and J lost 4, with 21 bases in between. The CDR3 length is 18 residues. The CDR3 DNA is TGTGCCAGCAGCTTAGGAGGCGTCGAGAGGATTTCTAGCTATGGCTACACCTTC. It codes for CASSLGGVERISSYGYTF. Looking up the rest from reference TRBV13 and TRBJ1-2 gives the full variable domain: AAGVIQSPRHLIKEKRETATLKCYPIPRHDTVYWYQQGPGQDPQFLISFYEKMQSDKGSIPDRFSAQQFSDYHSELNMSSLELGDSALYFCASSLGGVERISSYGYTFGSGTRLTVV.

This clone is a singleton in its sample. Here the CDR3 DNA reads TGCGCCAGCAGCCAAGCTGCGCGGGGGGGGCGGCAGGATGAGCAGTTCTTC. Translating gives CASSQAARGGRQDEQFF. The rearrangement links TRBV4-1 to TRBJ2-1; TRBD2 agrees at 9 bases. The germline V gene encodes CDR1 MGHRA and CDR2 YSYEKL. The CDR3 is 17 residues long. V shed 1 base, J shed 8 bases, and the junction held 12 bases outside the gene matches.

Concerning this clone: This CDR3 is also generated by other DNA sequences in the sample. The rearrangement uses TRBV6-5 and TRBJ1-1; D is unclear. CDR1 MNHEY and CDR2 SVGAGI come from the germline V gene. Trimming removed 2 bases at V and 1 base at J, with 8 bases between. The CDR3 totals 14 residues. The CDR3 here is CASSYRGENTEAFF. In nucleotides, the CDR3 is TGTGCCAGCAGTTACCGCGGGGAGAACACTGAAGCTTTCTTT.

The chain recombines TRBV5-4 with TRBJ1-3; 9 nucleotides agree with TRBD1. The CDR3 has 18 amino acids. V was clipped by 0 bases and J by 5 bases; unmatched bases: 12. Germline values: CDR1 SGHNT, CDR2 YYREEE (reference sequence). The CDR3 sequence is CASSLGTGGVRSRNTIYF. The DNA for the CDR3 is TGTGCCAGCAGCTTGGGAACAGGGGGCGTTCGAAGTAGAAACACCATATATTTT.

This clone was found once. V is TRBV18 and J is TRBJ1-2; no firm D call. With 7 bases removed from V and 8 bases from J, the gap between germline ends came to 23 bases. CDR1 and CDR2 from the germline V gene are KGHSH and LQKENI. This CDR3 is 15 amino acids long. Written as DNA, the CDR3 is TGTGCCAGCTTTCACGGGGAGGGAATCCGTGGAGGCTACACCTTC. This codes for CASFHGEGIRGGYTF.

The gene calls are TRBV5-5 and TRBJ2-2; 9 nucleotides line up with TRBD2. J gave up 4 bases and V 4 bases, and 8 bases lay outside the gene matches. This CDR3 spans 16 amino acids. Germline V gives CDR1 SGHKS, CDR2 YYEKEE (reference sequence). The CDR3 loop reads CASSPGTSRITGELFF. In nucleotides, the CDR3 is TGTGCCAGCAGCCCCGGGACTAGCCGCATCACCGGGGAGCTGTTTTTT.

The V and J genes are TRBV5-3 and TRBJ2-1; 12 positions agree with TRBD2. TRBV5-3 is treated as an ORF (open reading frame) with a function not yet certain. The CDR3 covers 15 residues. J gave up 7 bases and V 4 bases, and 6 bases lay outside the gene matches. Here the CDR3 DNA reads TGTGCCAGAAGCGGCGGGACTAGCGGGTTAAATGAGCAGTTCTTC. Residues: CARSGGTSGLNEQFF.

V is TRBV7-2 and J is TRBJ2-3; a weak D match, TRBD2 (7 bases). Germline V gives CDR1 SGHTA, CDR2 FQGNSA. The CDR3 has 15 residues. Trimming took off 2 bases at V and 6 bases at J, with 15 bases between the two ends. The CDR3 region has the DNA TGTGCCAGCAGCTTACGCGGGGGCGGCCGGGATACGCAGTATTTT. Translated: CASSLRGGGRDTQYF.

The chain links TRBV12-3 or TRBV12-4 to TRBJ2-4, with 9 bases lining up with TRBD2. The CDR3 is 13 amino acids. Trimming at V came to 6 bases and at J to 4 bases, leaving 1 base not matched to a gene. The CDR3 DNA reads TGTGCCAGCAGCGGACTAGCGAAAAACATTCAGTACTTC. Protein sequence: CASSGLAKNIQYF.

The chain has TRBV3-1 (or the pseudogene TRBV3-2) and TRBJ2-5; a weak D match, TRBD1 (6 bases). Germline CDR1 LGHDT, CDR2 YNNKEL (reference sequence). The CDR3 spans 20 residues. Trimming removed 4 bases at V and 5 bases at J, with 32 bases between. The CDR3 reads CASSRTKGLTPPRGSETQYF. The CDR3 DNA reads TGTGCCAGCAGCCGCACAAAAGGCCTAACTCCTCCCAGGGGAAGCGAGACCCAGTACTTC.

The chain is built from TRBV27 and TRBJ2-1, with 11 bases fitting TRBD1. The CDR3 has 15 amino acids. V gave up 1 base and J gave up 7 bases; unmatched junction bases: 3. The germline CDR1 and CDR2 sequences are MNHEY and SMNVEV (reference sequence). CDR3 in amino acids: CASSLLGQGGNEQFF. The DNA for the CDR3 is TGTGCCAGCAGTTTATTGGGACAGGGGGGGAATGAGCAGTTCTTC.

The V gene is TRBV7-2, the J gene TRBJ2-1; perhaps TRBD2 as D (5 bases). The CDR3 loop spans 14 amino acids. Trimming removed 1 base from V and 6 bases from J, with 10 bases in between. The V gene's germline CDR1 is SGHTA and CDR2 FQGNSA. The DNA for the CDR3 is TGTGCCAGCAGCTTAGGTGGGGAGCGCAATGAGCAGTTCTTC. The encoded protein is CASSLGGERNEQFF.